This T cell receptor beta chain is drawn from a study of blood T cell repertoires in COVID-19. Study in general: PBMCs, B-cell-depleted T cells, or T cells provided the cDNA or gDNA that made up the material.

V gave up 3 bases and J gave up 3 bases; unmatched junction bases: 5. The CDR3 has 15 residues. CDR1 MGHRA and CDR2 YSYEKL come from the germline V gene. Original processing methods: Reference gene primers were amplified, and this amplification served to estimate nucleated cell counts. Clones were read by immunoSEQ multiplex PCR, and TCRdb kept only the in-frame ones, dropping some. From that table come the V and J calls and clone size; the DNA was used to work out D and trimming. The data show around 60,000 clones, 88% seen once. Only one count was recorded for this clone. The chain couples TRBV4-1 to TRBJ2-7; TRBD1 aligns across 10 bases. Sequencing was performed on peripheral blood. The receptor's source is a human donor in a cohort sampled during active COVID-19. The CDR3 nucleotides read TGCGCCAGCAGCCAGCCGGGACAGGGGAACTACGAGCAGTACTTC. Protein: CASSQPGQGNYEQYF.